This T cell receptor beta chain was captured in a study of blood T cell repertoires in COVID-19 (dated by TCRdb to the early 2020s). As for the study more broadly: The collaborator samples originated in the United States, Italy and Spain and spanned the acute and convalescent phases of COVID-19. The material from the prospective study consisted of cDNA or gDNA derived from T cells, B-cell-depleted T cells, or PBMCs. Subjects who had been exposed to COVID-19, were actively infected with it, or had recovered from it provided the deeply sampled blood TCRbeta repertoires that made up the dataset. The repertoires were released in a freely available public database meant as a resource for research on the immune response to SARS-CoV-2. Samples were obtained from the ongoing ImmuneRACE study (first 160 participants) and from about 1,300 subjects provided by 6 global collaborators. Sample metadata almost always included a de-identified subject ID, COVID-19 status, age in years and sex. Where available, HLA class I and class II types were obtained from metadata supplied by the sample provider rather than from assay-based typing.

On this clone itself: The clone's antigen remains unknown. No quality values exist for individual bases; no much larger clone is one base distant.

The immunoSEQ Assay, a bias-controlled multiplex PCR, was used to amplify TCRbeta CDR3 regions from genomic DNA. In the source study's methods: The number of nucleated cells in each sample was estimated from the amplification of reference gene primers within the assay. Sequence reads were collapsed and filtered to measure the absolute abundance of every unique TCRbeta CDR3 rearrangement. For each sample, productive Simpson clonality was calculated by taking the square root of Simpson's diversity index across productive rearrangements. TCRdb limited this immuneACCESS table to in-frame rearrangements with V and J called. A share of clones is missing; checked studies link under half to unresolved V genes, and the rest is unexplained. V and J calls and clone size are copied from that table; D and trimming were computed from the DNA. The sample table records about 300,000 clones; approximately 90% of these occur just once. The leading ten clones occupy approximately 7.5% of the sample.

In Seattle, one collaborating source enrolled patients while the infection was active and tracked those patients longitudinally over the course of disease. The collaborating institutions used their own protocols to collect whole blood in K2EDTA tubes. For TCRbeta analysis, collaborators shipped samples in one of three forms: frozen whole blood, isolated PBMCs, or DNA extracted from either of those sample types. On the study overall, not on this receptor specifically: The quantity of clinical and demographic metadata differed by source and by participant and was supplied without curation.

The germline V gene (reference sequence) specifies SEHNR as CDR1 and FQNEAQ as CDR2. Taken from cysteine to phenylalanine, the CDR3 has 14 residues. Of all the DNA, just the CDR3 is kept, 42 bases in frame from base 1. The V and J ends are trimmed by 5 bases and 5 bases, leaving 15 bases between them. The clonotype originates from a woman in her 30s with COVID-19, enrolled during active disease. Material: peripheral blood. The chain is made from TRBV7-9 and TRBJ2-5, with the identity of the D gene unclear. The nucleotide sequence reads as follows: TGTGCCAGCAGCCCGCCCTCCCTGAGGGAGACCCAGTACTTC. This encodes CASSPPSLRETQYF.